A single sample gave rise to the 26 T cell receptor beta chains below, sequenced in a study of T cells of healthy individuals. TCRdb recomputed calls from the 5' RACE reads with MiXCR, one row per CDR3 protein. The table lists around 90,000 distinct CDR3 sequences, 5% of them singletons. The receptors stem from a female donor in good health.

The CDR3 nucleotides are TGTGCCAGCAGCGTAGGAGGGAACAACTACAATGAGCAGTTCTTC. This codes for CASSVGGNNYNEQFF. The chain combines TRBV9 with TRBJ2-1; maybe TRBD2 (5 bases). This CDR3 spans 15 amino acids. Trimming stripped 0 bases from V and 3 bases from J, with 10 bases between. Germline V gene data show CDR1 as SGDLS and CDR2 as YYNGEE.

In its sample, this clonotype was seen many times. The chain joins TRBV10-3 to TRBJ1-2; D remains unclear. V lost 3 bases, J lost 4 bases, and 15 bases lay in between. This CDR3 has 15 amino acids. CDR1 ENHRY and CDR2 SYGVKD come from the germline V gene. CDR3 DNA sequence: TGTGCCATCAGTGATACCGGGTCGGCGAGCTATGGCTACACCTTC. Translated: CAISDTGSASYGYTF.

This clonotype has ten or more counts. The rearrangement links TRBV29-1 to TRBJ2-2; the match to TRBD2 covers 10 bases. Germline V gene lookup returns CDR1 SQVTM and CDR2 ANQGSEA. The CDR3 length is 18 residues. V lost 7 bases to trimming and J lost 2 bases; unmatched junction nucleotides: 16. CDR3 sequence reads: CSATESGRAFSNTGELFF. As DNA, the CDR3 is TGCAGCGCCACCGAAAGCGGGAGGGCCTTCTCTAACACCGGGGAGCTGTTTTTT.

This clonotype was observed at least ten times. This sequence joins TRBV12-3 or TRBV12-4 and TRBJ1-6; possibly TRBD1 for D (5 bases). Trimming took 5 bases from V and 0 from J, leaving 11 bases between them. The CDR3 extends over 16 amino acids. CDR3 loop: CASSPGGNSYNSPLHF. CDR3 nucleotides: TGTGCCAGCAGTCCTGGGGGTAACTCCTATAATTCACCCCTCCACTTT.

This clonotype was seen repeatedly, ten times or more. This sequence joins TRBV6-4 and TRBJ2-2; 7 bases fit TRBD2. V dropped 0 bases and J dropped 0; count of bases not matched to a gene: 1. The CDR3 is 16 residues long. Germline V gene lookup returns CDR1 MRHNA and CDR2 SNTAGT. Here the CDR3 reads CASSDSGLANTGELFF. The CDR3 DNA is TGTGCCAGCAGTGACTCAGGACTAGCGAACACCGGGGAGCTGTTTTTT.

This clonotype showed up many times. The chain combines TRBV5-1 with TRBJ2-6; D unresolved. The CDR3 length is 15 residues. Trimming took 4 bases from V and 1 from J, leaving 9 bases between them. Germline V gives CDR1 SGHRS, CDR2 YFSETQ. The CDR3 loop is CASSLEASGANVLTF. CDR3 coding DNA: TGCGCCAGCAGCCTTGAGGCTTCTGGGGCCAACGTCCTGACTTTC.

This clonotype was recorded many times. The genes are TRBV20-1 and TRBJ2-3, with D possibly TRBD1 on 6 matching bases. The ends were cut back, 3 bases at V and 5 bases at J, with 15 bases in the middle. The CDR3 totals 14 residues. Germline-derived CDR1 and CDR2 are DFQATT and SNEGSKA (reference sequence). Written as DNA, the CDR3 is TGCAGTGCTAGCCCCAACAGGGCCCGAGATACGCAGTATTTT. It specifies CSASPNRARDTQYF.

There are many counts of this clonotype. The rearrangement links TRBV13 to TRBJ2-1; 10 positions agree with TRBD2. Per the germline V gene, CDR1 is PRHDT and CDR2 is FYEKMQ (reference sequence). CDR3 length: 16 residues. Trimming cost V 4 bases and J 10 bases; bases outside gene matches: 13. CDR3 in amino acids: CASSSEAGGVRGEQFF. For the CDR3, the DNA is TGTGCCAGCAGCTCTGAAGCGGGAGGGGTTCGAGGGGAGCAGTTCTTC.

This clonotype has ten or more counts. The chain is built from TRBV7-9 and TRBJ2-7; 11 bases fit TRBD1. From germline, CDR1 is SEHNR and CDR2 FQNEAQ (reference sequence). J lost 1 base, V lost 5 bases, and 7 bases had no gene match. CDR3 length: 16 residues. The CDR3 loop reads CASSPWTGGSSYEQYF. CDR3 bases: TGTGCCAGCAGCCCGTGGACAGGGGGCTCGTCCTACGAGCAGTACTTC.

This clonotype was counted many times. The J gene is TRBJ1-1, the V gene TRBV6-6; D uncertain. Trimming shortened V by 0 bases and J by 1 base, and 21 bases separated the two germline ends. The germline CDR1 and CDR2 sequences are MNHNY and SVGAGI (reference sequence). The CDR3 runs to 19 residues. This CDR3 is CASSYSKTRAESTNTEAFF. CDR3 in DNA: TGTGCCAGCAGTTACTCGAAGACGCGGGCGGAAAGTACGAACACTGAAGCTTTCTTT.

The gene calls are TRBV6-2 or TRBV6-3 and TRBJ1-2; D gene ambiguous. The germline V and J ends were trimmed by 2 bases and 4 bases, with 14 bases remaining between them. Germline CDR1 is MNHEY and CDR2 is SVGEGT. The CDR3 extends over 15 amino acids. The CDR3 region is CASSYNPGNFYGYTF. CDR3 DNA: TGTGCCAGCAGTTACAATCCGGGCAACTTCTATGGCTACACCTTC.

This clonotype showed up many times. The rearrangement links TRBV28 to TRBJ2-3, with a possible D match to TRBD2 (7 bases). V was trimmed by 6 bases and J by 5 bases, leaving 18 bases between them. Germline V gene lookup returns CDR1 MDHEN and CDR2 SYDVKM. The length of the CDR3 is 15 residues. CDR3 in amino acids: CASSGGGLKKDTQYF. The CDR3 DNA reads TGTGCCAGCAGCGGAGGGGGACTAAAGAAAGATACGCAGTATTTT.

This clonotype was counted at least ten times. The DNA of the CDR3 is TGTGCCAGCAGTTCCCCTCGGGACAGCTCCTACGAGCAGTACTTC. It translates to CASSSPRDSSYEQYF. The chain carries TRBV27 and TRBJ2-7, with 7 bases that match TRBD1. In germline, CDR1 is MNHEY, CDR2 SMNVEV (reference sequence). Trimming cost V 4 bases and J 0 bases; bases outside gene matches: 6. CDR3 length: 15 residues.

CDR3 sequence: CASSPGASYEQYF. As DNA, the CDR3 is TGTGCCAGCAGCCCCGGGGCCTCCTACGAGCAGTACTTC. The chain combines TRBV7-9 with TRBJ2-7; D possibly matches TRBD1 or TRBD2 (5 bases each). The CDR3 covers 13 residues. Trimming cost V 5 bases and J 0 bases, with 8 bases left between them. CDR1 and CDR2 (germline): SEHNR, FQNEAQ (reference sequence).

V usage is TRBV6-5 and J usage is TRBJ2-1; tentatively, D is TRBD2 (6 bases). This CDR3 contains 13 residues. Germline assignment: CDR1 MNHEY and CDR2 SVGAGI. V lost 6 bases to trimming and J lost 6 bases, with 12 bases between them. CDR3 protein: CASSYISGNEQFF. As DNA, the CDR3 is TGTGCCAGCAGCTACATTAGCGGCAATGAGCAGTTCTTC.

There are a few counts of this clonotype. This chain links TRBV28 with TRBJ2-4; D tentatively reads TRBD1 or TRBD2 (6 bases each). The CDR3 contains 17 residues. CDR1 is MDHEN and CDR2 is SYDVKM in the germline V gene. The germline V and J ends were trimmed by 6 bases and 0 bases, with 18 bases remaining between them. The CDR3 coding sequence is TGTGCCAGCAGGAGGTCGGAAGGGGGGCTAGCCAAAAACATTCAGTACTTC. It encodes CASRRSEGGLAKNIQYF.

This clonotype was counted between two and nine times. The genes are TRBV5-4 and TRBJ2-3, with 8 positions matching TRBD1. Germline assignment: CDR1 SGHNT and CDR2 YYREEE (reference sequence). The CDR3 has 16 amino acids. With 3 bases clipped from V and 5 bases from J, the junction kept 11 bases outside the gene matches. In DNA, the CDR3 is TGTGCCAGCAGCTCAGGACAGGGAAGGTCCGAAGATACGCAGTATTTT. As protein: CASSSGQGRSEDTQYF.

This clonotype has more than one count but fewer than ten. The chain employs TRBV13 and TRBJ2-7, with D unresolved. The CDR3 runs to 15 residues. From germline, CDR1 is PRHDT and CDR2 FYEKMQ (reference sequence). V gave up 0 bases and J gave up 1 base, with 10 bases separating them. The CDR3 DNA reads TGTGCCAGCAGCTTAGGTGGTGCCGCGTCCTACGAGCAGTACTTC. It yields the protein CASSLGGAASYEQYF.

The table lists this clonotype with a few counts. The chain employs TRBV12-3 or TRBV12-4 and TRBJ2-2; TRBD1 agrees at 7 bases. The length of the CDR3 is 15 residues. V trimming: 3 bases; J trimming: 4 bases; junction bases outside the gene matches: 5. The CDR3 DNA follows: TGTGCCAGCAGTTTGCGACAGGGTTTCACCGGGGAGCTGTTTTTT. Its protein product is CASSLRQGFTGELFF.

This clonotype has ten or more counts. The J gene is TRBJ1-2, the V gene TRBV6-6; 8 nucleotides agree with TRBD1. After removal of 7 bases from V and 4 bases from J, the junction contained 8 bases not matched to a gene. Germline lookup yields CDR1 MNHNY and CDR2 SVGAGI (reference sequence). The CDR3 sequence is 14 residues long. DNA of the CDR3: TGTGCCAGCACTCTTCAGGGGGCCCTCTATGGCTACACCTTC. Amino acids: CASTLQGALYGYTF.

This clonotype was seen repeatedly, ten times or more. The CDR3 loop reads CASRVEETQYF. The CDR3 DNA is TGTGCCAGCAGAGTGGAAGAGACCCAGTACTTC. This chain joins TRBV28 and TRBJ2-5; D remains unclear. The germline V gene encodes CDR1 MDHEN and CDR2 SYDVKM. The CDR3 totals 11 residues. V lost 6 bases and J lost 3, with 5 bases in between.

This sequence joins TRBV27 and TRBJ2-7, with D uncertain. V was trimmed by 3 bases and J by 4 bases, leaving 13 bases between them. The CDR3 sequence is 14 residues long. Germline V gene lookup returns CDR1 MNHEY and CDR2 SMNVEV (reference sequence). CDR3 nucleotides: TGTGCCAGCAGTTTTGTTGGCAGTATGTACGAGCAGTACTTC. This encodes CASSFVGSMYEQYF.

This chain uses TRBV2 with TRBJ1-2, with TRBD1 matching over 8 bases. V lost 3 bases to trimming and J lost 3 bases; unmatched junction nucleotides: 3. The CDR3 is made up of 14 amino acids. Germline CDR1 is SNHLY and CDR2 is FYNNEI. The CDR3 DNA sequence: TGTGCCAGCAGTGACTCGACAGGGGACTATGGCTACACCTTC. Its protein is CASSDSTGDYGYTF.

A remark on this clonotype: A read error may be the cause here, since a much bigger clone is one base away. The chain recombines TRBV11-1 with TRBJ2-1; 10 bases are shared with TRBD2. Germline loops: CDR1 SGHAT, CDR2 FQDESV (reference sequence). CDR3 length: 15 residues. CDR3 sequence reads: CACSSLAGEEDEQFF. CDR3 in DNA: TGTGCCTGCAGCTCTCTAGCGGGAGAAGAGGATGAGCAGTTCTTC. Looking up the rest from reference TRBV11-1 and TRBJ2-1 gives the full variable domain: EAEVAQSPRYKITEKSQAVAFWCDPISGHATLYWYRQILGQGPELLVQFQDESVVDDSQLPKDRFSAERLKGVDSTLKIQPAELGDSAMYLCACSSLAGEEDEQFFGPGTRLTVL.

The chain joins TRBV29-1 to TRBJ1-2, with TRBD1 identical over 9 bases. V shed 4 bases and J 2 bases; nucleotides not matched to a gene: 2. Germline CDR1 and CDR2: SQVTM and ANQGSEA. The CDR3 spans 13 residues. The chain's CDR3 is CSVGGTGNYGYTF. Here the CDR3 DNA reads TGCAGCGTTGGCGGGACAGGGAACTATGGCTACACCTTC.

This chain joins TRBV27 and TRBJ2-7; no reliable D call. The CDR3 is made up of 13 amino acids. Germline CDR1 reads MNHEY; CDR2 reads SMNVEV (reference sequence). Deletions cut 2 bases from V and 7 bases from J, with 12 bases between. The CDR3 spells CASSLALRTEQYF. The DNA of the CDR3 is TGTGCCAGCAGTTTAGCACTCCGTACGGAGCAGTACTTC.